This TCR beta chain is drawn from a study of T cell responses to AZD1222 COVID-19 vaccine. Remarks on this clone: The antigen is unknown.

Profiling relied on immunoSEQ multiplex PCR, and the TCRdb table lists in-frame clones only, not all of them. The data contain under 110,000 clones, about nine tenths of them singletons. Trimming stripped 3 bases from V and 7 bases from J, with 15 bases between. Germline CDR1 and CDR2: LNHDA and SQIVND (reference sequence). The CDR3 contains 15 residues. Study-wide results and caveats: Breadth and depth of Spike-specific TCRs rose after two AZD1222 doses. Researchers report vaccine-associated CD4 TCRs spanning spike, with dominance at 160-218 and 743-854.

This clonotype was sampled from an adult in good health. The rearrangement links TRBV19 to TRBJ1-4; the D is unclear. Sequencing was performed on peripheral blood, taken on day 0 of AZD1222 vaccination. CDR3 residues: CASSIRQAEAEKLFF. CDR3 nucleotide sequence: TGTGCCAGTAGTATTCGACAAGCCGAGGCTGAAAAACTGTTTTTT.